This TCR beta chain was sequenced in a study of cytomegalovirus exposure and HLA in healthy donors. Study information: According to later analysis, the same platform produced the 90 to 150 validation and several hundred first-cohort repertoires.

The data were produced by immunoSEQ multiplex PCR, yet TCRdb's version contains in-frame clones alone and is incomplete. The table has over 130,000 clones, approximately 86% seen once. Findings and limits, study-wide: Across donors, most TCRs were seen rarely, yet some public ones were widespread.

This clone has a single count. The antigen remains unidentified. CDR1 MNHNY and CDR2 SVGAGI come from the germline V gene (reference sequence). Trimming stripped 6 bases from V and 5 bases from J, with 17 bases between. This CDR3 has 15 residues. The gene calls are TRBV6-6 and TRBJ1-5; weak D call: TRBD1 (6 bases). The sequenced material came from PBMCs. The clonotype was recovered from a man aged 18-30 years in good health and CMV-seropositive. DNA of the CDR3: TGTGCCAGCAGCCGGACAGATTTCGTTGATCAGCCCCAGCATTTT. This translates into CASSRTDFVDQPQHF.